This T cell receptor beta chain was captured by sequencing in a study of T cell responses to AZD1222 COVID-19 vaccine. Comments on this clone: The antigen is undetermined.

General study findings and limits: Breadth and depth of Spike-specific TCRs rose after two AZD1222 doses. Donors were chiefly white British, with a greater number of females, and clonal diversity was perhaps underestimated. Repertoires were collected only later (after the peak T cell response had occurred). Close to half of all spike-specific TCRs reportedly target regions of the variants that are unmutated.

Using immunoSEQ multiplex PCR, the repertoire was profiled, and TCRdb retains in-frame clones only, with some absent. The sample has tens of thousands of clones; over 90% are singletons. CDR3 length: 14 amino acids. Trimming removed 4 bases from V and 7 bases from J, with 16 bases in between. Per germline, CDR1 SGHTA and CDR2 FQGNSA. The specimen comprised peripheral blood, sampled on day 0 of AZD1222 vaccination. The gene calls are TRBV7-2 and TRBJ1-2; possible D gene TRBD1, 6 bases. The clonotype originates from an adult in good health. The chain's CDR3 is CASSSSTGASGYTF. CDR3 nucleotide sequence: TGTGCCAGCAGCTCCTCTACGGGGGCGAGTGGCTACACCTTC.